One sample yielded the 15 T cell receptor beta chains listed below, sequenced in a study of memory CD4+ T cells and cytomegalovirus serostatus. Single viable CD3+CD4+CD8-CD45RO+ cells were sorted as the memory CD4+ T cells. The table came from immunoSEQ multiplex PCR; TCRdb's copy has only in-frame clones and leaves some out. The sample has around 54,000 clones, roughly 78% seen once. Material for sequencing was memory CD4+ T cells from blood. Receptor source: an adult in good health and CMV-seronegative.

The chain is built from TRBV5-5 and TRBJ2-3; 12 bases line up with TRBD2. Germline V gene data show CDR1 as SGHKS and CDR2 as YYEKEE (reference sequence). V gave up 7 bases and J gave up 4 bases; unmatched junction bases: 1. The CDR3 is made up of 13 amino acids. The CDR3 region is CASRLAGADTQYF. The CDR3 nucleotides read TGTGCCAGCCGACTAGCGGGAGCAGATACGCAGTATTTT.

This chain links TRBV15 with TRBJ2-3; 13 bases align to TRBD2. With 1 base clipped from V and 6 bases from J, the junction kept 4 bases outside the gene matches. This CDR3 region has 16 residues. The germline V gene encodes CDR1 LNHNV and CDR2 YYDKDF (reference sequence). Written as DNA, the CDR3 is TGTGCCACCAGCAGAGTCGGACTAGCGGGAGCTGATACGCAGTATTTT. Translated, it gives CATSRVGLAGADTQYF. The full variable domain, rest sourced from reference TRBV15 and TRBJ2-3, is DAMVIQNPRYQVTQFGKPVTLSCSQTLNHNVMYWYQQKSSQAPKLLFHYYDKDFNNEADTPDNFQSRRPNTSFCFLDIRSPGLGDTAMYLCATSRVGLAGADTQYFGPGTRLTVL.

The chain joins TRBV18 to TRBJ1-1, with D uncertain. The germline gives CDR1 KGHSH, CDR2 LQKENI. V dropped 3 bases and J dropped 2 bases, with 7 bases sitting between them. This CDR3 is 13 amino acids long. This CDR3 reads CASSPNTNTEAFF. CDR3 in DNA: TGTGCCAGCTCACCGAATACAAACACTGAAGCTTTCTTT.

The CDR3 loop reads CASRGVELGLSGELFF. Here the CDR3 DNA reads TGTGCCAGCAGAGGCGTGGAACTAGGATTGTCCGGGGAGCTGTTTTTT. V gene TRBV5-6 combines with J gene TRBJ2-2, with TRBD2 as a possible D gene (5 bases). The CDR3 has 16 amino acids. The germline CDR1 and CDR2 sequences are SGHDT and YYEEEE. Between the trimmed V and J ends, which lost 5 bases and 6 bases, there was a span of 20 bases.

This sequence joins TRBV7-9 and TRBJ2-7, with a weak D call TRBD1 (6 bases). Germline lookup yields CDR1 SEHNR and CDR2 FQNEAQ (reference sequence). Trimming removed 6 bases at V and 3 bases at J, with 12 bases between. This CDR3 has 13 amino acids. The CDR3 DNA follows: TGTGCCAGCAGGAGGGGGATCCTCTACGAGCAGTACTTC. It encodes CASRRGILYEQYF. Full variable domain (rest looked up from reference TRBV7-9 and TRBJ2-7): DTGVSQNPRHKITKRGQNVTFRCDPISEHNRLYWYRQTLGQGPEFLTYFQNEAQLEKSRLLSDRFSAERPKGSFSTLEIQRTEQGDSAMYLCASRRGILYEQYFGPGTRLTVT.

Here the CDR3 reads CASRPSSDRQTAEAFF. Written as DNA, the CDR3 is TGTGCCAGTAGACCATCCTCCGACCGACAGACAGCTGAAGCTTTCTTT. The rearrangement uses TRBV19 and TRBJ1-1; tentatively, D is TRBD1 (5 bases). The CDR3 extends over 16 amino acids. Trimming stripped 6 bases from V and 6 bases from J, with 23 bases between. Germline V gene data show CDR1 as LNHDA and CDR2 as SQIVND (reference sequence).

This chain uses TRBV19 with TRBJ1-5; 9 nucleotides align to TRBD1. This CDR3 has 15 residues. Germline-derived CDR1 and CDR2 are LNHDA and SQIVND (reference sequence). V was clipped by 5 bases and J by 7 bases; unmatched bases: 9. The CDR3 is CASSQGQGVRQPQHF. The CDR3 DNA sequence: TGTGCCAGTAGTCAGGGACAGGGTGTTCGGCAGCCCCAGCATTTT.

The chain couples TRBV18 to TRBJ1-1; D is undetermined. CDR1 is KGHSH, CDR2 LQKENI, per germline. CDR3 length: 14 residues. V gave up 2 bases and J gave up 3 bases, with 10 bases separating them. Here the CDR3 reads CASSPYEGDTEAFF. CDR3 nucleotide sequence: TGTGCCAGCTCACCATACGAGGGAGACACTGAAGCTTTCTTT.

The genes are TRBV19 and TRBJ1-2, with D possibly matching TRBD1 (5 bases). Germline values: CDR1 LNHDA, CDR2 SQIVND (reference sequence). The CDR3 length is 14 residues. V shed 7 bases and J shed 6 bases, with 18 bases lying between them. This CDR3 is CASKVGLGRDGYTF. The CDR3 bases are TGTGCCAGTAAAGTGGGGCTAGGAAGAGATGGCTACACCTTC. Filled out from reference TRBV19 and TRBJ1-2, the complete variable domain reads DGGITQSPKYLFRKEGQNVTLSCEQNLNHDAMYWYRQDPGQGLRLIYYSQIVNDFQKGDIAEGYSVSREKKESFPLTVTSAQKNPTAFYLCASKVGLGRDGYTFGSGTRLTVV.

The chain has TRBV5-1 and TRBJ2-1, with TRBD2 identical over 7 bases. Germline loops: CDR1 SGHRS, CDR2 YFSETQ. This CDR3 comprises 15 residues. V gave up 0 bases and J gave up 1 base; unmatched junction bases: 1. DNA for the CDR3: TGCGCCAGCAGCTTGGGCGGGGGATCCTACAATGAGCAGTTCTTC. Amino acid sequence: CASSLGGGSYNEQFF.

CDR3 nucleotide sequence: TGTGCCACCACTATGGACAGTTCTAATGAAAAACTGTTTTTT. It is translated as CATTMDSSNEKLFF. This chain connects TRBV2 to TRBJ1-4, with TRBD1 as a possible D gene (6 bases). The germline gives CDR1 SNHLY, CDR2 FYNNEI. Trimming removed 10 bases at V and 3 bases at J, with 15 bases between. The CDR3 length is 14 residues.

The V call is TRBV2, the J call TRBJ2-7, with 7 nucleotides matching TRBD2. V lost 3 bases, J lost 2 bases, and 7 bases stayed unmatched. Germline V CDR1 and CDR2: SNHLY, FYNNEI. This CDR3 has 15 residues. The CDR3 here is CASSETGGLAYEQYF. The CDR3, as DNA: TGTGCCAGCAGTGAGACCGGGGGGTTGGCCTACGAGCAGTACTTC.

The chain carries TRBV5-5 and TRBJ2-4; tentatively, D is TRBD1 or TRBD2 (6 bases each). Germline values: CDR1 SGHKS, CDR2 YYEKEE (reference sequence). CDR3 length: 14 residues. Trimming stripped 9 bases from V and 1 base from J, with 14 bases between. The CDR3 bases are TGTGCCACCTCGACGGGGGCTGCCAAAAACATTCAGTACTTC. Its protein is CATSTGAAKNIQYF. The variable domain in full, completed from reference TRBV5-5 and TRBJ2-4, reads DAGVTQSPTHLIKTRGQQVTLRCSPISGHKSVSWYQQVLGQGPQFIFQYYEKEERGRGNFPDRFSARQFPNYSSELNVNALLLGDSALYLCATSTGAAKNIQYFGAGTRLSVL.

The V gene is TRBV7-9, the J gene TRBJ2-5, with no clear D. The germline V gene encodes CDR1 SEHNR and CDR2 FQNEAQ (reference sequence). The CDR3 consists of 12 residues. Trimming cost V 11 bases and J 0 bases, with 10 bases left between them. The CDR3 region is CAGREYQETQYF. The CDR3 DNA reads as TGTGCCGGTCGAGAGTACCAAGAGACCCAGTACTTC.

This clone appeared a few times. The CDR3 protein is CASSEYGGRTDTQYF. In DNA, the CDR3 is TGTGCCAGCAGTGAATACGGGGGAAGGACAGATACGCAGTATTTT. The gene calls are TRBV25-1 and TRBJ2-3; a possible D gene is TRBD2 (6 bases). Germline CDR1 is MGHDK and CDR2 is SYGVNS. This CDR3 comprises 15 residues. The germline V and J ends were trimmed by 0 bases and 3 bases, with 10 bases remaining between them.